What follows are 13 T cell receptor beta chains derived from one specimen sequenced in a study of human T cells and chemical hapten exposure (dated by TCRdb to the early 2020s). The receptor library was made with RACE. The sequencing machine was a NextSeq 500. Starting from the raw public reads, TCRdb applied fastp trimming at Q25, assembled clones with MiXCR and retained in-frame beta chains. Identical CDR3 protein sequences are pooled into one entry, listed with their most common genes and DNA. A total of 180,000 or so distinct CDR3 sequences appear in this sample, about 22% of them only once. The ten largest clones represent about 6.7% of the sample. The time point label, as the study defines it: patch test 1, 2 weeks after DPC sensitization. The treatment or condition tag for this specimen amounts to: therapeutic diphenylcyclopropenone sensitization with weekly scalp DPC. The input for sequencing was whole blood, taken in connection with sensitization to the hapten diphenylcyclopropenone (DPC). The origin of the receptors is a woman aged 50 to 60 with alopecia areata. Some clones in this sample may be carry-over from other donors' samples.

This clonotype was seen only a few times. The CDR3: CSAREPRGLSTDTQYF. For the CDR3, the DNA is TGCAGTGCTAGAGAGCCAAGGGGTCTATCCACAGATACGCAGTATTTT. The chain carries TRBV20-1 and TRBJ2-3; TRBD1 is a possible D gene (5 bases). This CDR3 is built from 16 residues. Germline V gene data show CDR1 as DFQATT and CDR2 as SNEGSKA (reference sequence). Deletions cut 0 bases from V and 2 bases from J, with 15 bases between.

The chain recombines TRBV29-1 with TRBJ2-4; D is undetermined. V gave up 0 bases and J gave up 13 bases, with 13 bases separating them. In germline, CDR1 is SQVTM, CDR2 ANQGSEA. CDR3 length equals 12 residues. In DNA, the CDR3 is TGCAGCGTTGAAGATCCCAGAGCCATACAGTACTTC. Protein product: CSVEDPRAIQYF.

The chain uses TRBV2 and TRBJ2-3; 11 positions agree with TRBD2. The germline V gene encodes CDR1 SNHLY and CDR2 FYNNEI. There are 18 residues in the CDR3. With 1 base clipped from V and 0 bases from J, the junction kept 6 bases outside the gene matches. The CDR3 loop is CASSEGGLAGSSTDTQYF. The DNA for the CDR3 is TGTGCCAGCAGTGAAGGAGGACTAGCGGGTTCTAGCACAGATACGCAGTATTTT.

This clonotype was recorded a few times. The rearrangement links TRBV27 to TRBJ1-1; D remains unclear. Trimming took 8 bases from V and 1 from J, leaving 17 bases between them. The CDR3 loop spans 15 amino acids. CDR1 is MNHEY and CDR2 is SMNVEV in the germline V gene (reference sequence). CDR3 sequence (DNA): TGTGCCAGCCTAGTCCTGACAAATTCGAACACTGAAGCTTTCTTT. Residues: CASLVLTNSNTEAFF.

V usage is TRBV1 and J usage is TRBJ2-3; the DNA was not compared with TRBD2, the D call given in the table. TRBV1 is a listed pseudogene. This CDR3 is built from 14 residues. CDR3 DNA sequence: TGCACCAAAGGGCCTAGCGGGAGTGCAGATACGCAGTATTTT. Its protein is CTKGPSGSADTQYF.

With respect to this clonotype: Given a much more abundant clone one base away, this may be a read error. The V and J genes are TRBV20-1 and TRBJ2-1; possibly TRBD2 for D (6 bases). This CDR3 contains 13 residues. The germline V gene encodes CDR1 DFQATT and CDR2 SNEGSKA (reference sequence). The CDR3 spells CCARDSSYNEQFF. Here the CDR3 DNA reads TGCTGTGCGAGGGACTCCTCCTACAATGAGCAGTTCTTC.

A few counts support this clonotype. DNA for the CDR3: TGCAGCGCCTCATGGGACGGAGCCGTCCAGCAGTACTTC. Its protein product is CSASWDGAVQQYF. The rearrangement uses TRBV29-1 and TRBJ2-7; D is tentatively TRBD1 or TRBD2 (5 bases each). Deletions cut 7 bases from V and 8 bases from J, with 21 bases between. Germline values: CDR1 SQVTM, CDR2 ANQGSEA. The CDR3 covers 13 residues.

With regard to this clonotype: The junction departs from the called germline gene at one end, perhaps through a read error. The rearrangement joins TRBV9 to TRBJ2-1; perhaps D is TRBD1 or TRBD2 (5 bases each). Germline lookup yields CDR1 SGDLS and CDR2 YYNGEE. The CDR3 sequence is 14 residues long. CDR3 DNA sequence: TGTGCCAGCAGCGTATTCGGGACCTACGATGAGCAGTTCTTC. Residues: CASSVFGTYDEQFF.

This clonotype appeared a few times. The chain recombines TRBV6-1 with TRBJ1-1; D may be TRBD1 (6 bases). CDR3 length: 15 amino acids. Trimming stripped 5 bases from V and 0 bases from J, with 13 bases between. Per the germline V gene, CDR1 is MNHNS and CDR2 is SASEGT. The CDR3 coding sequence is TGTGCCAGCAGTCCCAGGGGAGCTATGAACACTGAAGCTTTCTTT. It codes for CASSPRGAMNTEAFF.

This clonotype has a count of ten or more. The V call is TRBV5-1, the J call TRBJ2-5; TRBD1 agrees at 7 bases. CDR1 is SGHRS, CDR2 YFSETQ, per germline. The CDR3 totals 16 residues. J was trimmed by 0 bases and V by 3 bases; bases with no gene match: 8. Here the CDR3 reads CASSSKRQGYQETQYF. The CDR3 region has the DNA TGCGCCAGCAGCTCAAAACGACAGGGTTACCAAGAGACCCAGTACTTC.

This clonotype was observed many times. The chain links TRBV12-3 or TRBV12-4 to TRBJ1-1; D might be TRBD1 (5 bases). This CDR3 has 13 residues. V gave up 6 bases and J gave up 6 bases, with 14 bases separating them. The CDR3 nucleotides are TGTGCCAGCAGGATGGCGACAGTCGCTGAAGCTTTCTTT. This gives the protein CASRMATVAEAFF.

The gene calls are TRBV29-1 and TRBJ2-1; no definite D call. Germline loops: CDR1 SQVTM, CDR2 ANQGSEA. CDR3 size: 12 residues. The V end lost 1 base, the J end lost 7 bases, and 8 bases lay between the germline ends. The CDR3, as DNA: TGCAGCGTTGAAGCCCCCATAAATGAGCAGTTCTTC. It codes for CSVEAPINEQFF.

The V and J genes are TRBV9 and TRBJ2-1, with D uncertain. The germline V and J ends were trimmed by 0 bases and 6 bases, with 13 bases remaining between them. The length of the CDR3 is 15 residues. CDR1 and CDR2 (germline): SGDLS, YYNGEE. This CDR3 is CASSVEDAGTNEQFF. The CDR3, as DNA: TGTGCCAGCAGCGTAGAGGACGCAGGAACCAATGAGCAGTTCTTC. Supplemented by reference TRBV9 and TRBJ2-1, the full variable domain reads DSGVTQTPKHLITATGQRVTLRCSPRSGDLSVYWYQQSLDQGLQFLIQYYNGEERAKGNILERFSAQQFPDLHSELNLSSLELGDSALYFCASSVEDAGTNEQFFGPGTRLTVL.